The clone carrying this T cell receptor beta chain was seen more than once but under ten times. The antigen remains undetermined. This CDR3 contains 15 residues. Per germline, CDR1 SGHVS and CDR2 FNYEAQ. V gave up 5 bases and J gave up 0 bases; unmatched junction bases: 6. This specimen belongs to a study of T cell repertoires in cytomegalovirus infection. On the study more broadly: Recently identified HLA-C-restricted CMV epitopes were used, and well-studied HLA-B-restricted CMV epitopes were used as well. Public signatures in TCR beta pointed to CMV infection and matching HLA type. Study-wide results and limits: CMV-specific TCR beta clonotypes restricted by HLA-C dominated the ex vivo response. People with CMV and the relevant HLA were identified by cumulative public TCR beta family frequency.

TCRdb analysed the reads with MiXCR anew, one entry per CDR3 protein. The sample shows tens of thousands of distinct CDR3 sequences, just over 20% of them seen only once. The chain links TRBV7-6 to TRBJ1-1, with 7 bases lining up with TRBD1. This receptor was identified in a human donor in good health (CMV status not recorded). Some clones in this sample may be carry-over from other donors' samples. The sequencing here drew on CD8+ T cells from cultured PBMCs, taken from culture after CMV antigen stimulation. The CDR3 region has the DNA TGTGCCAGCAGCACCTCACAGGGGATGAACACTGAAGCTTTCTTT. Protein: CASSTSQGMNTEAFF.